This T cell receptor (beta chain) was identified during a study of blood T cell repertoires in COVID-19. Overall study: Acute and convalescent COVID-19 samples came from the United States, Italy and Spain. The cDNA or gDNA used as material had been derived from T cells, B-cell-depleted T cells, or PBMCs.

This CDR3 contains 17 residues. The ends were cut back, 4 bases at V and 5 bases at J, with 20 bases in the middle. The germline V gene has CDR1 LGHNA and CDR2 YNFKEQ. This clone showed up just a few times. In the authors' methods: Reference gene primer amplification yielded estimated nucleated cell counts. Measured with immunoSEQ multiplex PCR; TCRdb has only the in-frame clones, and not every one. That table gives V, J and clone size, and the DNA gave D and trimming. The sample carries over 85,000 clones, 88% recorded once. Sequencing was performed on peripheral blood. This TCR was sampled from a woman aged 45 to 65 with acute or convalescent COVID-19. The rearrangement uses TRBV4-2 and TRBJ1-4, with D tentatively TRBD1 (6 bases). This CDR3 is CASSPGRTGTRNEKLFF. In DNA, the CDR3 is TGTGCCAGCAGCCCTGGGCGTACCGGGACAAGGAATGAAAAACTGTTTTTT.